This T cell receptor beta chain was observed in a study of blood T cell repertoires in COVID-19. Participant-reported clinical history was the basis for cohort assignment. This clone has a single count. The germline gives CDR1 SGHNT, CDR2 YYREEE (reference sequence). The ends were cut back, 0 bases at V and 0 bases at J, with 12 bases in the middle. The CDR3 length is 16 residues. Data came from immunoSEQ multiplex PCR; TCRdb stores just in-frame clones and leaves some out. This table holds a few hundred thousand clones, around 85% found once. V and J are TRBV5-4 and TRBJ1-2, with D possibly being TRBD1 (5 bases). Material for sequencing was PBMCs or T cells enriched from blood (not recorded which). This sequence was found in a woman in her thirties or forties with acute COVID-19. The CDR3 DNA sequence: TGTGCCAGCAGCTTGGATGGTGACAGCGCTAACTATGGCTACACCTTC. Protein product: CASSLDGDSANYGYTF.